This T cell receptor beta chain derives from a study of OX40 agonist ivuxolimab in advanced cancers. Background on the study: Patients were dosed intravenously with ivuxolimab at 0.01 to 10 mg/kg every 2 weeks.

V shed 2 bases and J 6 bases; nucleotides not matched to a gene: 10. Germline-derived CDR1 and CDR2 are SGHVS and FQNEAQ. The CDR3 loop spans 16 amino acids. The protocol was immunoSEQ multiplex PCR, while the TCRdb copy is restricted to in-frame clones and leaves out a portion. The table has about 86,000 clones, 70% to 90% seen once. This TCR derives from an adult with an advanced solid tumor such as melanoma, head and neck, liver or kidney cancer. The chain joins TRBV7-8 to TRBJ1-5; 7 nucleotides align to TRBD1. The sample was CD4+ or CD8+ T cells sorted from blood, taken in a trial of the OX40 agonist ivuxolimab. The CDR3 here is CASSLIATGMSQPQHF. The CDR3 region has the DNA TGTGCCAGCAGCTTAATTGCGACAGGGATGAGTCAGCCCCAGCATTTT.